The next 24 T cell receptor beta chains were all read from a single sample in a study of Ad26.COV2.S vaccination and SARS-CoV-2 variants. Assay used: immunoSEQ multiplex PCR; TCRdb lists only in-frame clones, some missing. The profile shows a few hundred thousand clones, roughly 90% of them singletons. This sample's treatment: around 19 received Ad26.COV2.S at low or high dose, single or two shots; several received placebo; per-sample allocation not given. Sampling was done on day 63 after the first vaccine or placebo injection. The source was peripheral blood, collected in a trial of Ad26.COV2.S vaccine versus placebo. These receptors were collected from a person aged 18-65 years who received the Ad26.COV2.S COVID-19 vaccine or a placebo.

The genes are TRBV9 and TRBJ1-2; D remains ambiguous. CDR1 and CDR2 from the germline V gene are SGDLS and YYNGEE. The CDR3 extends over 14 amino acids. V shed 0 bases and J shed 3 bases, with 9 bases lying between them. The CDR3 here is CASSVGWVDYGYTF. As DNA, the CDR3 is TGTGCCAGCAGCGTAGGTTGGGTCGACTATGGCTACACCTTC.

This sequence joins TRBV4-1 and TRBJ1-5; D remains unclear. Trimming took 4 bases from V and 0 from J, leaving 13 bases between them. The length of the CDR3 is 16 residues. The germline V gene has CDR1 MGHRA and CDR2 YSYEKL. DNA for the CDR3: TGCGCCAGCAGCCCCCTCCAGGAGGGTAGCAATCAGCCCCAGCATTTT. Translated, it gives CASSPLQEGSNQPQHF.

The CDR3 sequence is CASSDRVDEQFF. CDR3 DNA sequence: TGTGCCAGCAGTGACAGGGTCGATGAGCAGTTCTTC. This sequence joins TRBV2 and TRBJ2-1; TRBD1 is a possible D gene (5 bases). Between the trimmed V and J ends, which lost 3 bases and 8 bases, there was a span of 8 bases. This CDR3 comprises 12 residues. CDR1 is SNHLY, CDR2 FYNNEI, per germline.

As concerns this clone: Within the sample, other DNA sequences also encode this same CDR3. V usage is TRBV6-2 or TRBV6-3 and J usage is TRBJ2-7, with TRBD2 as a possible D gene (6 bases). CDR1 MNHEY and CDR2 SVGEGT come from the germline V gene. This CDR3 region has 14 residues. Trimming shortened V by 0 bases and J by 1 base, and 7 bases separated the two germline ends. In nucleotides, the CDR3 is TGTGCCAGCAGTTACTCGGGGGGATCCTACGAGCAGTACTTC. It encodes CASSYSGGSYEQYF.

The V gene is TRBV11-3, the J gene TRBJ2-1, with a possible D match to TRBD2 (6 bases). CDR3 length equals 15 residues. Germline CDR1 and CDR2: SGHNT and YENEEA. The V end was cut by 5 bases, the J end by 2 bases, with 13 bases between. The CDR3 sequence is CASSPYSGPYNEQFF. In nucleotides, the CDR3 is TGTGCCAGCAGCCCGTATAGCGGACCCTACAATGAGCAGTTCTTC.

V and J are TRBV5-1 and TRBJ2-2; TRBD2 matches 9 bases. The J segment lost 5 bases and the V segment lost 7 bases, leaving 9 bases of the junction unmatched. This CDR3 contains 15 residues. Per the germline V gene, CDR1 is SGHRS and CDR2 is YFSETQ. The CDR3 nucleotides are TGCGCCAGCGGGCCCGCTAGCGGGATAACCGGGGAGCTGTTTTTT. Protein product: CASGPASGITGELFF.

This sequence joins TRBV7-2 and TRBJ1-4; a weak D match, TRBD1 (5 bases). Trimming pared 6 bases from V and 1 base from J, leaving 12 bases between. This CDR3 spans 15 amino acids. CDR1 is SGHTA and CDR2 is FQGNSA in the germline V gene. The CDR3 is CASRFTGRTNEKLFF. The CDR3 region has the DNA TGTGCCAGCAGATTTACAGGACGAACTAATGAAAAACTGTTTTTT.

This sequence joins TRBV6-1 and TRBJ1-5; weak D call: TRBD1 (5 bases). The CDR3 is 15 residues long. V lost 3 bases and J lost 0, with 9 bases in between. CDR1 MNHNS and CDR2 SASEGT come from the germline V gene. CDR3 protein: CASSDQGYSNQPQHF. As DNA, the CDR3 is TGTGCCAGCAGTGATCAGGGTTATAGCAATCAGCCCCAGCATTTT.

The CDR3 reads CASSARGDTEAFF. CDR3 coding DNA: TGTGCCAGCAGCGCCAGGGGTGACACTGAAGCTTTCTTT. The chain links TRBV9 to TRBJ1-1; D perhaps matches TRBD1 (6 bases). Trimming shortened V by 3 bases and J by 3 bases, and 9 bases separated the two germline ends. The length of the CDR3 is 13 residues. The germline gives CDR1 SGDLS, CDR2 YYNGEE.

The sample holds a few counts of this clone. V and J are TRBV6-1 and TRBJ1-6, with 9 bases aligning to TRBD1. Germline V gene data show CDR1 as MNHNS and CDR2 as SASEGT. V lost 3 bases and J lost 6; bases outside the gene matches: 3. The CDR3 is 15 amino acids. CDR3 sequence: CASSDLDRGNSPLHF. The CDR3 bases are TGTGCCAGCAGTGACCTGGACAGGGGTAATTCACCCCTCCACTTT.

The CDR3 spells CASSPDLLYEQYF. The CDR3 nucleotides read TGTGCCAGCAGCCCCGATTTGCTCTACGAGCAGTACTTC. This chain joins TRBV5-5 and TRBJ2-7; D gene uncertain. The germline gives CDR1 SGHKS, CDR2 YYEKEE (reference sequence). CDR3 length equals 13 residues. The ends were cut back, 4 bases at V and 3 bases at J, with 11 bases in the middle.

This rearrangement joins TRBV7-2 to TRBJ1-2; possible D gene TRBD1, 5 bases. The germline gives CDR1 SGHTA, CDR2 FQGNSA. The V gene lost 3 bases and the J gene lost 8 bases, with 16 bases spanning the gap. The CDR3 spans 14 residues. The CDR3 DNA reads as TGTGCCAGCAGCTTGCTGTGGGACTGGAGGGGCTACACCTTC. Residues: CASSLLWDWRGYTF.

This sequence joins TRBV18 and TRBJ1-2, with TRBD1 matching 7 bases. Germline-derived CDR1 and CDR2 are KGHSH and LQKENI. This CDR3 spans 14 amino acids. V was pared by 5 bases and J by 1 base, with 4 bases of the junction left unmatched. DNA of the CDR3: TGTGCCAGCTCAAGGGACAGAGATAACTATGGCTACACCTTC. Translated: CASSRDRDNYGYTF.

The V call is TRBV4-1, the J call TRBJ1-6, with 7 bases matching TRBD1. The CDR3 totals 14 residues. The germline CDR1 and CDR2 sequences are MGHRA and YSYEKL. The V gene end was trimmed by 6 bases and the J gene end by 7 bases; junction bases not matched to a gene: 6. The CDR3 bases are TGCGCCAGCAGTCAGACAGGGAGCAATTCACCCCTCCACTTT. It specifies CASSQTGSNSPLHF.

V gene TRBV7-2 combines with J gene TRBJ2-7; a weak D match, TRBD2 (6 bases). The CDR3 is 16 amino acids. Germline V gene sequence: CDR1 SGHTA, CDR2 FQGNSA. Trimming pared 5 bases from V and 4 bases from J, leaving 21 bases between. In DNA, the CDR3 is TGTGCCAGCAGCCTCACTTGGCGGGAAGGTCTGTACGAGCAGTACTTC. Amino acids: CASSLTWREGLYEQYF.

The CDR3 sequence: CASSIGTGGNEQFF. CDR3 DNA: TGTGCCAGTAGTATAGGGACAGGGGGGAATGAGCAGTTCTTC. The J gene is TRBJ2-1, the V gene TRBV19; 10 bases agree with TRBD1. The CDR3 runs to 14 residues. Germline V gene sequence: CDR1 LNHDA, CDR2 SQIVND (reference sequence). With 1 base clipped from V and 7 bases from J, the junction kept 1 base outside the gene matches.

V gene TRBV9 combines with J gene TRBJ1-4; 7 nucleotides agree with TRBD1. Germline CDR1 reads SGDLS; CDR2 reads YYNGEE. The J segment lost 8 bases and the V segment lost 0 bases, leaving 7 bases of the junction unmatched. CDR3 length: 15 amino acids. The CDR3 here is CASSVGTGEGEKLFF. DNA of the CDR3: TGTGCCAGCAGCGTAGGGACAGGCGAGGGGGAAAAACTGTTTTTT.

This sequence joins TRBV4-1 and TRBJ2-5; TRBD2 matches at 14 bases. After removal of 0 bases from V and 4 bases from J, the junction contained 4 bases not matched to a gene. The germline CDR1 and CDR2 sequences are MGHRA and YSYEKL. This CDR3 is built from 17 residues. The CDR3 bases are TGCGCCAGCAGCCAAGATTGGGGACTAGCGGGAGTAGAGACCCAGTACTTC. This codes for CASSQDWGLAGVETQYF.

This chain connects TRBV28 to TRBJ1-2; D call uncertain. The CDR3 has 12 residues. CDR1 is MDHEN, CDR2 SYDVKM, per germline. The ends were cut back, 5 bases at V and 6 bases at J, with 10 bases in the middle. DNA for the CDR3: TGTGCCAGCAGTGTAGACATTCATGGCTACACCTTC. Amino acid sequence: CASSVDIHGYTF.

This rearrangement joins TRBV30 to TRBJ1-1; D gene ambiguous. This CDR3 spans 12 amino acids. Looked up from germline, CDR1 is GTSNPN and CDR2 is SVGIG (reference sequence). Trimming cost V 2 bases and J 6 bases, with 10 bases left between them. CDR3 in amino acids: CAWSRQVAEAFF. The CDR3 DNA follows: TGTGCCTGGAGTAGGCAGGTGGCTGAAGCTTTCTTT.

This chain links TRBV10-2 with TRBJ1-6; no firm D call. The CDR3 consists of 13 residues. V was shortened by 3 bases and J by 0 bases, with 0 bases between the two germline ends. Per germline, CDR1 WSHSY and CDR2 SAAADI. CDR3 region: CASSDSYNSPLHF. In nucleotides, the CDR3 is TGCGCCAGCAGTGACTCCTATAATTCACCCCTCCACTTT.

In DNA form, the CDR3 reads TGTGCCAGCAGCTTAGGGGGGGGTGAGCAGTTCTTC. This sequence encodes CASSLGGGEQFF. This chain links TRBV11-2 with TRBJ2-1; 7 bases match TRBD2. The trim removed 1 base at V and 9 bases at J, leaving 0 bases unmatched. The germline gives CDR1 SGHAT, CDR2 FQNNGV. CDR3 length equals 12 residues.

V and J are TRBV5-1 and TRBJ2-7, with D possibly being TRBD2 (6 bases). The length of the CDR3 is 14 residues. Looked up from germline, CDR1 is SGHRS and CDR2 is YFSETQ. V shed 0 bases and J shed 0 bases, with 7 bases lying between them. As DNA, the CDR3 is TGCGCCAGCAGCTTGGACGGGAGCTCCTACGAGCAGTACTTC. Translated: CASSLDGSSYEQYF. The variable domain in full, with the rest retrieved from reference TRBV5-1 and TRBJ2-7, is KAGVTQTPRYLIKTRGQQVTLSCSPISGHRSVSWYQQTPGQGLQFLFEYFSETQRNKGNFPGRFSGRQFSNSRSEMNVSTLELGDSALYLCASSLDGSSYEQYFGPGTRLTVT.

V and J are TRBV18 and TRBJ2-7, with 8 bases identical to TRBD1. There are 14 residues in the CDR3. V was pared by 3 bases and J by 2 bases, with 3 bases of the junction left unmatched. Germline CDR1 and CDR2: KGHSH and LQKENI. The CDR3 here is CASSPQTGAYEQYF. The DNA for the CDR3 is TGTGCCAGCTCACCCCAGACAGGGGCCTACGAGCAGTACTTC. Complete variable domain (other parts from reference TRBV18 and TRBJ2-7): NAGVMQNPRHLVRRRGQEARLRCSPMKGHSHVYWYRQLPEEGLKFMVYLQKENIIDESGMPKERFSAEFPKEGPSILRIQQVVRGDSAAYFCASSPQTGAYEQYFGPGTRLTVT.